This is a list of T cell receptor beta chains from one sample in a study of radiotherapy plus CTLA-4 blockade in lung cancer. The method was immunoSEQ multiplex PCR; TCRdb's version includes in-frame clones alone and lacks a portion of them. The table shows some 50,000 clones, with 76% occurring only once. The sequenced sample was peripheral blood, obtained from a patient treated with radiotherapy plus ipilimumab. The receptors derive from a human donor with non-small cell lung cancer who had stable disease on radiotherapy plus ipilimumab. Each CDR3 is given with its conserved first and last residue. Fields, in order: J gene, V gene, CDR3 protein.

j_call: TRBJ1-5
v_call: TRBV10-1
cdr3_aa: CATASGGNQPQHF

j_call: TRBJ1-6
v_call: TRBV5-6
cdr3_aa: CASTLRQTGSNSPLHF

j_call: TRBJ2-7
v_call: TRBV18
cdr3_aa: CASSPPLENEQYF

j_call: TRBJ1-5
v_call: TRBV6-1
cdr3_aa: CASRGGQGTQPQHF

j_call: TRBJ1-4
v_call: TRBV2
cdr3_aa: CASRAGTGLNEKLFF

j_call: TRBJ2-3
v_call: TRBV5-1
cdr3_aa: CASSLVTTDTQYF

j_call: TRBJ2-5
v_call: TRBV7-2
cdr3_aa: CASTQDRLQYF

j_call: TRBJ2-1
v_call: TRBV5-1
cdr3_aa: CASSSGLSGAYSEQFF

j_call: TRBJ2-3
v_call: TRBV19
cdr3_aa: CASSTGGTDTQYF

j_call: TRBJ1-1
v_call: TRBV11-3
cdr3_aa: CASSTRQNTEAFF

j_call: TRBJ1-5
v_call: TRBV14
cdr3_aa: CASSQGAGRQPQHF

j_call: TRBJ1-1
v_call: TRBV6-5
cdr3_aa: CASTGTGANTEAFF

j_call: TRBJ2-7
v_call: TRBV5-1
cdr3_aa: CASSLGGGDYEQYF

j_call: TRBJ2-5
v_call: TRBV27
cdr3_aa: CASSFGGSSQETQYF

j_call: TRBJ1-1
v_call: TRBV29-1
cdr3_aa: CSVKGGLNTEAFF

j_call: TRBJ1-2
v_call: TRBV6-1
cdr3_aa: CASSEGRAYGYTF

j_call: TRBJ1-3
v_call: TRBV7-6
cdr3_aa: CASSLGTDRDTIYF